These T cell receptor beta chains were read from a single sample in a study of cytomegalovirus exposure and HLA in healthy donors. Measured with immunoSEQ multiplex PCR; TCRdb has only the in-frame clones, and not every one. Of 180,000 or so clones in the sample, 80% to 90% were seen once. What was sequenced was PBMCs. The origin of the receptors is a man aged 18 to 29 in good health and CMV-seropositive. Each CDR3 is given with its conserved first and last residue. A D gene is named only where the DNA matches it firmly. Clone size is not always given. Where it is, it says once, few, many or a class for expanded clones.

J: TRBJ2-2
V: TRBV30
D: -
size: -
DNA: TGTGCCTGGAGCGGGTGGAACACCGGGGAGCTGTTTTTT
CDR3: CAWSGWNTGELFF

J: TRBJ1-5
V: TRBV19
D: -
size: -
DNA: TGTGCCAGTAGTGTTTCCGGGATAATCAAACCGCCCCAGCATTTT
CDR3: CASSVSGIIKPPQHF

J: TRBJ2-3
V: TRBV7-2
D: -
size: -
DNA: TGTGCCAGCAGCGTTAGGCGGTCGGTGGATACGCAGTATTTT
CDR3: CASSVRRSVDTQYF

J: TRBJ1-4
V: TRBV11-2
D: -
size: -
DNA: TGTGCCAGCAGCTCACAGGAGGGAACTATCGGAAAACTGTTTTTT
CDR3: CASSSQEGTIGKLFF

J: TRBJ1-2
V: TRBV7-8
D: -
size: -
DNA: TGTGCCAGCAGCTTAGCCCTACGACAGGCAGTTAACTATGGCTACACCTTC
CDR3: CASSLALRQAVNYGYTF

J: TRBJ2-7
V: TRBV10-3
D: TRBD2
size: -
DNA: TGTGCCACCAGCAGGCTAGCGGGGGGGCCGGGCCCCTACGAGCAGTACTTC
CDR3: CATSRLAGGPGPYEQYF

J: TRBJ2-5
V: TRBV6-1
D: -
size: -
DNA: TGTGCCAGCAGCGACTGGACAGACCAAGAGACCCAGTACTTC
CDR3: CASSDWTDQETQYF

J: TRBJ1-1
V: TRBV6-5
D: -
size: few
DNA: TGTGCCAGCAGTTACCCTGGGACATCTGAAGCTTTCTTT
CDR3: CASSYPGTSEAFF

J: TRBJ2-7
V: TRBV6-5
D: TRBD1
size: -
DNA: TGTGCCAGCGGGCCAGGGGGTTCCTACGAGCAGTACTTC
CDR3: CASGPGGSYEQYF

J: TRBJ1-1
V: TRBV18
D: -
size: once
DNA: TGTGCCAGCTCTACAGGGCTCGGGGTGAACACTGAAGCTTTCTTT
CDR3: CASSTGLGVNTEAFF

J: TRBJ2-5
V: TRBV18
D: TRBD1
size: -
DNA: TGTGCCAGCTCACCACCGCCGACAGGGGCCGAGACCCAGTACTTC
CDR3: CASSPPPTGAETQYF

J: TRBJ1-4
V: TRBV30
D: -
size: -
DNA: TGTGCCTGGAGTGTGGGCCACAGGGAAAAACTGTTTTTT
CDR3: CAWSVGHREKLFF

J: TRBJ2-7
V: TRBV5-1
D: -
size: -
DNA: TGCGCCAGCAACGAGGTAGGATCTAACGAGCAGTACTTC
CDR3: CASNEVGSNEQYF

J: TRBJ2-5
V: TRBV6-4
D: -
size: -
DNA: TGTGCCAGCAGTGACTCTGACAGCCAAGAGACCCAGTACTTC
CDR3: CASSDSDSQETQYF

J: TRBJ1-1
V: TRBV5-1
D: TRBD1
size: few
DNA: TGCGCCAGCAGCCCAGACAGGGGTGAAGCTTTCTTT
CDR3: CASSPDRGEAFF

J: TRBJ1-5
V: TRBV6-1
D: -
size: -
DNA: TGTGCCAGCAGCACGACGACAGGTCAGCCCCAGCATTTT
CDR3: CASSTTTGQPQHF

J: TRBJ1-3
V: TRBV4-1
D: -
size: few
DNA: TGCGCCAGCAGTCGCGGCGGATTAGTGACAGCTGGAAACACCATATATTTT
CDR3: CASSRGGLVTAGNTIYF

J: TRBJ1-1
V: TRBV29-1
D: -
size: -
DNA: TGCAGCGTTGGGCCCGTCGGGGACACTGAAGCTTTCTTT
CDR3: CSVGPVGDTEAFF

J: TRBJ1-6
V: TRBV4-1
D: TRBD1
size: -
DNA: TGCGCCAGCAGCCATCTTACAGGGGGGAATTCACCCCTCCACTTT
CDR3: CASSHLTGGNSPLHF

J: TRBJ1-1
V: TRBV6-5
D: TRBD1
size: few
DNA: TGTGCCAGCAGTTCGACAGGGTTCACTGAAGCTTTCTTT
CDR3: CASSSTGFTEAFF

J: TRBJ2-5
V: TRBV30
D: -
size: -
DNA: TGTGCCTGGAGTTTCGGGGGACGGGAGACCCAGTACTTC
CDR3: CAWSFGGRETQYF

J: TRBJ1-1
V: TRBV5-1
D: TRBD1
size: -
DNA: TGCGCCAGCAGCGTTCAGACAGGGGGCGCGGTCACTGAAGCTTTCTTT
CDR3: CASSVQTGGAVTEAFF

J: TRBJ2-7
V: TRBV7-9
D: -
size: -
DNA: TGTGCCAGCAGCCCACTCCTGGGACTTGCCTACGAGCAGTACTTC
CDR3: CASSPLLGLAYEQYF

J: TRBJ1-1
V: TRBV7-9
D: -
size: few
DNA: TGTGCCAGCAGCTTAGTCCGGGACACTGAAGCTTTCTTT
CDR3: CASSLVRDTEAFF

J: TRBJ1-4
V: TRBV19
D: -
size: -
DNA: TGTGCCAGTAGTGTCACAGGAGGGTCAACTAATGAAAAACTGTTTTTT
CDR3: CASSVTGGSTNEKLFF

J: TRBJ2-1
V: TRBV11-3
D: TRBD1
size: -
DNA: TGTGCCAGCAGCTCCCAACAGGGGAGCAATGAGCAGTTCTTC
CDR3: CASSSQQGSNEQFF

J: TRBJ2-6
V: TRBV2
D: -
size: -
DNA: TGTGCCAGCAGTGAAGCGCTTTGGAGCTCTGGGGCCAACGTCCTGACTTTC
CDR3: CASSEALWSSGANVLTF

J: TRBJ2-7
V: TRBV2
D: -
size: many
DNA: TGTGCCAGCAGTGAAGCTGGGGGGATTTACGAGCAGTACTTC
CDR3: CASSEAGGIYEQYF

J: TRBJ2-7
V: TRBV27
D: TRBD1
size: -
DNA: TGTGCCAGCAGTTTGTCACAGGGGGCCTACGAGCAGTACTTC
CDR3: CASSLSQGAYEQYF

J: TRBJ1-4
V: TRBV19
D: -
size: -
DNA: TGTGCCAGTAGTATTCAGGGATTCGGTGCGACTAATGAAAAACTGTTTTTT
CDR3: CASSIQGFGATNEKLFF

J: TRBJ2-1
V: TRBV4-3
D: TRBD2
size: -
DNA: TGCGCCAGCAGCCAAGTGACCCTTACTAGCGGGGGGCCCACCTACAATGAGCAGTTCTTC
CDR3: CASSQVTLTSGGPTYNEQFF

J: TRBJ2-1
V: TRBV27
D: -
size: -
DNA: TGTGCCAGCCGAGTCCTTGGCTCCTACAATGAGCAGTTCTTC
CDR3: CASRVLGSYNEQFF

J: TRBJ2-2
V: TRBV23-1
D: TRBD1
size: -
DNA: TGCGCCAGCAGTCAACGCGGGACAGGGGAGTTCGGGGAGCTGTTTTTT
CDR3: CASSQRGTGEFGELFF

J: TRBJ1-1
V: TRBV7-8
D: -
size: -
DNA: TGTGCCAGCAGCATACACCAGGGTTTTTACACTGAAGCTTTCTTT
CDR3: CASSIHQGFYTEAFF

J: TRBJ1-2
V: TRBV6-5
D: -
size: -
DNA: TGTGCCAGCAGTTACACCGGACAGACTAACTATGGCTACACCTTC
CDR3: CASSYTGQTNYGYTF

J: TRBJ1-5
V: TRBV30
D: TRBD1
size: -
DNA: TGTGCCTGGAGTAAATACAGGGGGCAGGGTCAGCCCCAGCATTTT
CDR3: CAWSKYRGQGQPQHF

J: TRBJ1-4
V: TRBV5-1
D: TRBD1
size: few
DNA: TGCGCCAGCAGCCCACGACAGGGGGGGAAGGAAAAACTGTTTTTT
CDR3: CASSPRQGGKEKLFF

J: TRBJ2-1
V: TRBV4-2
D: TRBD2
size: -
DNA: TGTGCCAGCAGCCAAGATGTAGGCGGGGGGCCATACAAGGAGCAGTTCTTC
CDR3: CASSQDVGGGPYKEQFF

J: TRBJ1-1
V: TRBV30
D: -
size: -
DNA: TGTGCCTGGAGCGAAGACTGGAACACTGAAGCTTTCTTT
CDR3: CAWSEDWNTEAFF

J: TRBJ1-4
V: TRBV5-1
D: TRBD1
size: -
DNA: TGCGCCAGCAGCAGGGGGGACAGCGCAACTAATGAAAAACTGCTTTTT
CDR3: CASSRGDSATNEKLLF

J: TRBJ2-7
V: TRBV2
D: TRBD1
size: -
DNA: TGTGCCAGCAGAGGACAGGGGTGGTCCTACGAGCAGTACTTC
CDR3: CASRGQGWSYEQYF

J: TRBJ2-1
V: TRBV7-8
D: -
size: -
DNA: TGTGCCAGCAGCTCTCAAAATGCCAGGATGTTCTTC
CDR3: CASSSQNARMFF

J: TRBJ2-1
V: TRBV5-1
D: TRBD2
size: -
DNA: TGCGCCAGCAGCTTGGCAGGGACTAGCGGGGGCTATGAGCAGTTCTTC
CDR3: CASSLAGTSGGYEQFF

J: TRBJ2-7
V: TRBV6-6
D: TRBD2
size: -
DNA: TGTGCCAGCAGGCAGTTGGGAGGGGTGGTCTACGAGCAGTACTTC
CDR3: CASRQLGGVVYEQYF

J: TRBJ1-2
V: TRBV5-4
D: -
size: -
DNA: TGTGCCAGCAGCCCAAACCGCCTTAATTCCAGGGCAGGGGACTATGGCTACACCTTC
CDR3: CASSPNRLNSRAGDYGYTF

J: TRBJ2-7
V: TRBV19
D: -
size: -
DNA: TGTGCCAGTAGTCCACGGGACACAAATTACGAGCAGTACTTC
CDR3: CASSPRDTNYEQYF

J: TRBJ1-5
V: TRBV5-1
D: -
size: -
DNA: TGCGCCAGCAGCTCTGGGGACATTGTTCAGCCCCAGCATTTT
CDR3: CASSSGDIVQPQHF

J: TRBJ2-7
V: TRBV10-3
D: TRBD2
size: -
DNA: TGTGCCATCAGTGAGGTAGCGGGGAGCTACGAGCAGTACTTC
CDR3: CAISEVAGSYEQYF

J: TRBJ2-5
V: TRBV5-1
D: -
size: -
DNA: TGCGCCAGCAATGAGGGGACATGGGAGGAGACCCAGTACTTC
CDR3: CASNEGTWEETQYF

J: TRBJ2-7
V: TRBV27
D: -
size: few
DNA: TGTGCCAGCAGTTACGACGGACTGGAGCAGTACTTC
CDR3: CASSYDGLEQYF

J: TRBJ1-2
V: TRBV4-3
D: -
size: -
DNA: TGCGCCAGCAGCCAAGACCAATGGGGAGCTAACTATGGCTACACCTTC
CDR3: CASSQDQWGANYGYTF

J: TRBJ1-5
V: TRBV5-8
D: TRBD1
size: -
DNA: TGTGCCAGCAGCCCCTACAGGGGAGGAGGACAGCCCCAGCATTTT
CDR3: CASSPYRGGGQPQHF

J: TRBJ2-1
V: TRBV10-2
D: TRBD2
size: once
DNA: TGCGCCAGCACCCCCGGGACTAGCGGGGGGTCGCATGAGCAGTTCTTC
CDR3: CASTPGTSGGSHEQFF